These 10 T cell receptor beta chains were sequenced from one sample in a study of blood T cells in healthy people across ages. The authors ran a second PCR of 7 to 11 cycles using a sample-barcoded 5' primer and a J-beta primer mix. MiXCR was run by TCRdb on the 5' RACE reads, yielding one entry per CDR3 protein. The table shows approximately 1,700,000 distinct CDR3 sequences, with about 39% occurring only once. Sequencing was done on a sample of blood. Every receptor here comes from a human donor in good health.

This clonotype was observed a few times. The chain combines TRBV6-6 with TRBJ2-1, with a weak D call TRBD1 (5 bases). Germline-derived CDR1 and CDR2 are MNHNY and SVGAGI (reference sequence). V lost 5 bases to trimming and J lost 5 bases, with 10 bases between them. The CDR3 runs to 13 residues. CDR3 residues: CASSPTENNEQFF. The CDR3 nucleotides are TGTGCCAGCAGTCCGACAGAAAACAATGAGCAGTTCTTC.

The genes are TRBV21-1 and TRBJ1-2; TRBD1 is the table's D call and was not checked against the DNA. TRBV21-1 is noted as a pseudogene. The CDR3 has 17 amino acids. The CDR3 here is CASSPFGAPGPDYGYTF. The CDR3 bases are TGTGCCAGCAGCCCCTTCGGGGCTCCAGGACCCGACTATGGCTACACCTTC.

V and J are TRBV4-3 and TRBJ1-1; 9 bases are a match to TRBD1. The germline V gene has CDR1 LGHNA and CDR2 YSLEER. CDR3 length: 16 amino acids. J was trimmed by 5 bases and V by 3 bases; bases with no gene match: 10. The DNA of the CDR3 is TGCGCCAGCAGCCACCGGGACAGGGTATGGGAAACTGAAGCTTTCTTT. Its protein is CASSHRDRVWETEAFF.

This clonotype came up a few times. The J gene is TRBJ2-6, the V gene TRBV4-3; TRBD1 might be the D (6 bases). V shed 0 bases and J shed 6 bases, with 12 bases lying between them. CDR1 is LGHNA, CDR2 YSLEER, per germline. The CDR3 runs 16 residues. The DNA of the CDR3 is TGCGCCAGCAGCCAAGAGGAGAGGACAGTGGCCAACGTCCTGACTTTC. Its protein product is CASSQEERTVANVLTF.

V is TRBV28 and J is TRBJ2-4, with 7 bases identical to TRBD1. The CDR3 runs 15 residues. The V and J ends lost 0 bases and 7 bases, in that order; junction bases with no gene match: 6. CDR1 MDHEN and CDR2 SYDVKM come from the germline V gene. CDR3 DNA sequence: TGTGCCAGCAGTTTATGGACAGGGTTTAGGAACATTCAGTACTTC. This encodes CASSLWTGFRNIQYF.

The CDR3 region is CASSQYSTGRIYGYTF. CDR3 bases: TGTGCCAGCAGTCAATACTCGACAGGCCGCATCTATGGCTACACCTTC. V and J are TRBV28 and TRBJ1-2, with D tentatively TRBD1 (6 bases). With 5 bases removed from V and 4 bases from J, the gap between germline ends came to 20 bases. In germline, CDR1 is MDHEN, CDR2 SYDVKM. The CDR3 length is 16 residues.

The chain is built from TRBV4-1 and TRBJ2-5, with D possibly called TRBD1 or TRBD2 (5 bases each). Matching the DNA end better, TRBJ2-7 makes the J call doubtful. This CDR3 has 16 residues. Germline CDR1 reads MGHRA; CDR2 reads YSYEKL. The CDR3: CASSPLGGKGAYEQYF. The CDR3 coding sequence is TGCGCCAGCAGCCCCCTAGGAGGAAAAGGGGCCTACGAGCAGTACTTC.

This clonotype was detected only a few times. The chain joins TRBV6-6 to TRBJ1-2; 7 positions match TRBD1. CDR1 and CDR2 from the germline V gene are MNHNY and SVGAGI (reference sequence). V was clipped by 6 bases and J by 4 bases; unmatched bases: 5. The CDR3 covers 13 residues. DNA for the CDR3: TGTGCCAGCAGAACCGGGACAGTCTATGGCTACACCTTC. Protein: CASRTGTVYGYTF.

The chain employs TRBV9 and TRBJ1-2, with unresolved D. The germline V gene has CDR1 SGDLS and CDR2 YYNGEE. The CDR3 contains 14 residues. V lost 2 bases and J 8 bases, leaving 16 bases between the germline ends. The CDR3 loop is CASSVRANMRGYTF. The CDR3 nucleotides read TGTGCCAGCAGCGTTAGAGCGAATATGAGGGGCTACACCTTC. Full variable domain (outside the CDR3, taken from reference TRBV9 and TRBJ1-2): DSGVTQTPKHLITATGQRVTLRCSPRSGDLSVYWYQQSLDQGLQFLIQYYNGEERAKGNILERFSAQQFPDLHSELNLSSLELGDSALYFCASSVRANMRGYTFGSGTRLTVV.

This clonotype was seen just once. CDR3 protein: CASSRSGLGTGELFF. The CDR3, as DNA: TGTGCCAGCAGCCGCAGCGGACTTGGAACCGGGGAGCTGTTTTTT. J is TRBJ2-2 and V is TRBV7-2; possible D gene TRBD2, 5 bases. Germline lookup yields CDR1 SGHTA and CDR2 FQGNSA. Trimming took off 5 bases at V and 5 bases at J, with 15 bases between the two ends. The CDR3 length is 15 residues.